This section outlines one T cell receptor (beta chain) sequence together with its context. CDR1 is SGDLS and CDR2 is YYNGEE in the germline V gene. This CDR3 region has 14 residues. Trimming left V 4 bases short and J 5 bases short, with 13 bases between. These data come from a study of immune evolution from preneoplasia to lung adenocarcinoma. TCRdb's copy holds only in-frame clones and misses some; the assay was immunoSEQ multiplex PCR. In the table there are about 8,800 clones, 70% to 80% of which are singletons. Sequenced: FFPE lung adenocarcinoma in situ tissue. The source is a person between 55 and 80 years old with lung adenocarcinoma. J is TRBJ2-4 and V is TRBV9; no reliable D call. CDR3 sequence (DNA): TGTGCCAGCAGCCACTACGATGGGCAAAACATTCAGTACTTC. Translated, it gives CASSHYDGQNIQYF.